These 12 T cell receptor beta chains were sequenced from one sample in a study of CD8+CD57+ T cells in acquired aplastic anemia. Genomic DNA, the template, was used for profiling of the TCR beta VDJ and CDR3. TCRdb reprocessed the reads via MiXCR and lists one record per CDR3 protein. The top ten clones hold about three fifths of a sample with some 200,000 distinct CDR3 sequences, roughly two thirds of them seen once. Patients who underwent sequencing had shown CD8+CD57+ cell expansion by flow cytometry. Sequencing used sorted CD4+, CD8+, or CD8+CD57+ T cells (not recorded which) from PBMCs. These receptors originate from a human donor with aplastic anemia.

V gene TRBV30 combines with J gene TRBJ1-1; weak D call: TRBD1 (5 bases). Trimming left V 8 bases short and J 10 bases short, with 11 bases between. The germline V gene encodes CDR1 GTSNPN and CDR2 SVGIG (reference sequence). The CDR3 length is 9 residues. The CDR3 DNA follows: TGTGCCCTTAGCGGGGGAGCTTTCTTT. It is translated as CALSGGAFF.

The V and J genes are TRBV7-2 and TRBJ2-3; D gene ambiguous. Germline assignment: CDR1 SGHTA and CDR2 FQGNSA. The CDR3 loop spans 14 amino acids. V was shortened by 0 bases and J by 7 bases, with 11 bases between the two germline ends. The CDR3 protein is CASSLALGVNTQYF. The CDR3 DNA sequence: TGTGCCAGCAGCTTAGCGCTTGGCGTAAATACGCAGTATTTT.

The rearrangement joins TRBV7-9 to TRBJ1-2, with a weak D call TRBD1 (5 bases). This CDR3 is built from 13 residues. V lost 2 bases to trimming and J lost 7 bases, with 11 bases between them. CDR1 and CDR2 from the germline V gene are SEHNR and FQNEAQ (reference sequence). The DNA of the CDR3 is TGTGCCAGCAGCTTATCCGGGGGAGGTGGCTACACCTTC. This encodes CASSLSGGGGYTF.

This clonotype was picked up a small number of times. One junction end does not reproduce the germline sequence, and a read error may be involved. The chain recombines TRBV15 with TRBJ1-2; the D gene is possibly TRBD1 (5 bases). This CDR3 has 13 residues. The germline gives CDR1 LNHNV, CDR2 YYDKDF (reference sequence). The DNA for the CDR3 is TGTGCCACTAGCAGTTCATCGGGGGTTGGCTACACCTTC. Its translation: CATSSSSGVGYTF.

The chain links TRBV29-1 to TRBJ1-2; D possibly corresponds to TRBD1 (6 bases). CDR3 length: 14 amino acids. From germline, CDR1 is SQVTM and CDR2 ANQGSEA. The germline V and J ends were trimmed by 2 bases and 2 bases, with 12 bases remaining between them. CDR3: CSVEIQGLNYGYTF. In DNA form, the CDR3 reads TGCAGCGTTGAAATACAGGGCCTGAACTATGGCTACACCTTC.

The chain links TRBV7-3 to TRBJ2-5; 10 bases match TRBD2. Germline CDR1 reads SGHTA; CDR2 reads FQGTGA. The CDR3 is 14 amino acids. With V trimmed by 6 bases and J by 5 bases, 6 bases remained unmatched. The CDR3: CASSGAGGHETQYF. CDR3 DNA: TGTGCCAGCAGTGGAGCGGGGGGGCACGAGACCCAGTACTTC.

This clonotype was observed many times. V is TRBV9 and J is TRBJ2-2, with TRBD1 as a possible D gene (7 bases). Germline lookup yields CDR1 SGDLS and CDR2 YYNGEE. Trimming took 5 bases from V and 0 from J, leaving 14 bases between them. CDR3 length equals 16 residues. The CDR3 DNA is TGTGCCAGCAGACCGGGGGACAGCGCGAACACCGGGGAGCTGTTTTTT. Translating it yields CASRPGDSANTGELFF.

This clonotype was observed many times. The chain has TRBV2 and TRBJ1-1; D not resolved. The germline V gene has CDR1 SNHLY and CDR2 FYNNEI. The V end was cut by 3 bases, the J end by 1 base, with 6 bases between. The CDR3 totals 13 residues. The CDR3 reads CASSDRENTEAFF. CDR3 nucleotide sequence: TGTGCCAGCAGTGACAGAGAGAACACTGAAGCTTTCTTT.

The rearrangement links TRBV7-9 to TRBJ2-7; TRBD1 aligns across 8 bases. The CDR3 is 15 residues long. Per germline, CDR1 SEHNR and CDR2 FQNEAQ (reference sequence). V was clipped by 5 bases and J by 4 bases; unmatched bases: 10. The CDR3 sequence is CASSPDAGGWYEQYF. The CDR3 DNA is TGTGCCAGCAGCCCCGACGCAGGGGGCTGGTACGAGCAGTACTTC.

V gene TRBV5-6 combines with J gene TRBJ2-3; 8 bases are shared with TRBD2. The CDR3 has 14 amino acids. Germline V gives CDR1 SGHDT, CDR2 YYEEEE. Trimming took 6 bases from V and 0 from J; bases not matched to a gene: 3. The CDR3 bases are TGTGCCAGCACCATAGCGGGGAGCACAGATACGCAGTATTTT. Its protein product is CASTIAGSTDTQYF. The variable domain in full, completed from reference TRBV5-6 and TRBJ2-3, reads DAGVTQSPTHLIKTRGQQVTLRCSPKSGHDTVSWYQQALGQGPQFIFQYYEEEERQRGNFPDRFSGHQFPNYSSELNVNALLLGDSALYLCASTIAGSTDTQYFGPGTRLTVL.

The CDR3, as DNA: TGCGCCAGCAGTGGGACAGGGAACCCCTACGAGCAGTACTTC. Protein: CASSGTGNPYEQYF. This chain uses TRBV5-1 with TRBJ2-7; 9 nucleotides match TRBD1. The V segment lost 5 bases and the J segment 2 bases; nucleotides outside the gene matches: 5. This CDR3 is built from 14 residues. Germline V lookup: CDR1 SGHRS, CDR2 YFSETQ.

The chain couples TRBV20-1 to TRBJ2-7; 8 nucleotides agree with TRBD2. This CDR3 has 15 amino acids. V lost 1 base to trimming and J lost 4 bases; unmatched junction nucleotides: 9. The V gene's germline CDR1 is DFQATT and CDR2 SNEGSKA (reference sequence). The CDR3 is CSARVPLAGQYEQYF. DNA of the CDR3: TGCAGTGCTAGAGTGCCCCTAGCGGGCCAGTACGAGCAGTACTTC.